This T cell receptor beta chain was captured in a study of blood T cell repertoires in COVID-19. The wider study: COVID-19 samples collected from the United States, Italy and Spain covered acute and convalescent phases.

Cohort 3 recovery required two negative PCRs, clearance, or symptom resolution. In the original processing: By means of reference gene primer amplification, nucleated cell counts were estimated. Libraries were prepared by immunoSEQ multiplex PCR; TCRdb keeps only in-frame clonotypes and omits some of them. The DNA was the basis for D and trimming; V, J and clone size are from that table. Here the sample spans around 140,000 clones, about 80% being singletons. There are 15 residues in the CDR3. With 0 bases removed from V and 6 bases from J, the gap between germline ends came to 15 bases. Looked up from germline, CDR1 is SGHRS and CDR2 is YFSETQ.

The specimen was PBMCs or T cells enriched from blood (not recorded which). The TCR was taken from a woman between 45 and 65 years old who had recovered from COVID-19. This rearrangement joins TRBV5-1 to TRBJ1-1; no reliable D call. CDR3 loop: CASSLEGESLPEAFF. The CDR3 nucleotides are TGCGCCAGCAGCTTGGAAGGAGAGAGCCTACCTGAAGCTTTCTTT.